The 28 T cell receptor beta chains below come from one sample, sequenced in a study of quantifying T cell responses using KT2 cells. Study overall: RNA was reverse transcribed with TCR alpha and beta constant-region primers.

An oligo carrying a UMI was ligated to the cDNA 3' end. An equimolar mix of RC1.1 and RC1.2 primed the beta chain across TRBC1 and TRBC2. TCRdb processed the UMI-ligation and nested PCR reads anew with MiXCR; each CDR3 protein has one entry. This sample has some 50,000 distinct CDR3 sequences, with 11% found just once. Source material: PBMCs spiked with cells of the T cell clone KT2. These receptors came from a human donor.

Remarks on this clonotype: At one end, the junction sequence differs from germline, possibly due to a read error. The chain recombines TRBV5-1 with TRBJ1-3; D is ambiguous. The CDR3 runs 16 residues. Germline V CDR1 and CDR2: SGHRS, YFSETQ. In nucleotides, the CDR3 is TGCGTCAGCAGCTTGGAGCGGGGTATCTCTGGAAACACCATATATTTT. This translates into CVSSLERGISGNTIYF.

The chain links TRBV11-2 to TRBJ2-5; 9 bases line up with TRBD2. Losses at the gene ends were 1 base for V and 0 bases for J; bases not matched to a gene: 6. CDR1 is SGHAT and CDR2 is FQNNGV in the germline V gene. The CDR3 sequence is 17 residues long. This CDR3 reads CASSLGVAGVYQETQYF. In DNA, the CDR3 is TGTGCCAGCAGCTTAGGGGTAGCGGGAGTATACCAAGAGACCCAGTACTTC.

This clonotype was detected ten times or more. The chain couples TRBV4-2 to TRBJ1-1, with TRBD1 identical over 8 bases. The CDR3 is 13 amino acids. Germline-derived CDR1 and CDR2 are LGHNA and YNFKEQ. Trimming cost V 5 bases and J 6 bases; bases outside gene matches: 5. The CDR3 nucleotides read TGTGCCAGCAGCGAAATGACAGGGGCTGAAGCTTTCTTT. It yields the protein CASSEMTGAEAFF.

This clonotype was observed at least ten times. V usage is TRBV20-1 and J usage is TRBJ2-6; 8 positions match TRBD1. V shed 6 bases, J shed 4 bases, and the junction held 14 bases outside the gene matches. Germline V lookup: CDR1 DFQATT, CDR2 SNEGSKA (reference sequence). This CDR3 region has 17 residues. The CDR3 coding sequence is TGCAGTGCCCAAGGGACAGGCGTTGGGGGAGGGGCCAACGTCCTGACTTTC. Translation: CSAQGTGVGGGANVLTF.

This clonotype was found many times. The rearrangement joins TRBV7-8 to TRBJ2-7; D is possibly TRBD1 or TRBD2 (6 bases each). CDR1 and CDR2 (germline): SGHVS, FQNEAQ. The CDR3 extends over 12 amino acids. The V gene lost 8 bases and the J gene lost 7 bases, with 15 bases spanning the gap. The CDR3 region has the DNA TGTGCCAGCCGCGGTCGGGGGCGGGAGCAGTACTTC. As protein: CASRGRGREQYF.

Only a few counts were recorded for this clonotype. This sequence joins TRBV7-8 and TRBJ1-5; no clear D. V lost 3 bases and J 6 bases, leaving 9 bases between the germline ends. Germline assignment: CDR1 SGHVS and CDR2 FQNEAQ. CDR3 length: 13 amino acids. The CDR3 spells CASSFTDTQPQHF. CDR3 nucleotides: TGTGCCAGCAGCTTTACTGACACTCAGCCCCAGCATTTT.

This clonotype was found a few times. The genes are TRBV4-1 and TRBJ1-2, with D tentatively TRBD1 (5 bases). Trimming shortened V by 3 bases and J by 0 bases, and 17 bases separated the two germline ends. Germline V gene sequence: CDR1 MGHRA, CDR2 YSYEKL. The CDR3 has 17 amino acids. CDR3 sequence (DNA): TGCGCCAGCAGCCAGGACCCAGGGCCTACAGCTAACTATGGCTACACCTTC. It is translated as CASSQDPGPTANYGYTF.

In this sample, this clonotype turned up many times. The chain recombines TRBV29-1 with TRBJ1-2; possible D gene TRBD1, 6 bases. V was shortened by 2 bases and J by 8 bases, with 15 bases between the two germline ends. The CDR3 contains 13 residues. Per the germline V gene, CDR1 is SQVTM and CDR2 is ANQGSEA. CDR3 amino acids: CSVERGTDRGYTF. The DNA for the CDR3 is TGCAGCGTTGAAAGGGGGACGGACCGAGGCTACACCTTC. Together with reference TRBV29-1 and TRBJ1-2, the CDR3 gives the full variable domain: SAVISQKPSRDICQRGTSLTIQCQVDSQVTMMFWYRQQPGQSLTLIATANQGSEATYESGFVIDKFPISRPNLTFSTLTVSNMSPEDSSIYLCSVERGTDRGYTFGSGTRLTVV.

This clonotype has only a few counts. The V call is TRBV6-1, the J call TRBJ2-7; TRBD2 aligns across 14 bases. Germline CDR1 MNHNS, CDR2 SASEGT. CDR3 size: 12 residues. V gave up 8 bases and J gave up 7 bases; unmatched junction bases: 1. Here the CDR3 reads CASGTSGREQYF. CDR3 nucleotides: TGTGCCAGCGGGACTAGCGGGAGAGAGCAGTACTTC.

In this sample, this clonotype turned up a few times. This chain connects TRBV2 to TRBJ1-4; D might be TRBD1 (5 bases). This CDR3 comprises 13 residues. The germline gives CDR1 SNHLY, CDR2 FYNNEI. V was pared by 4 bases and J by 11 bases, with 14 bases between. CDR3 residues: CASSGGSLGKLFF. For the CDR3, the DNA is TGTGCCAGCAGTGGGGGCTCGTTGGGGAAACTGTTTTTT.

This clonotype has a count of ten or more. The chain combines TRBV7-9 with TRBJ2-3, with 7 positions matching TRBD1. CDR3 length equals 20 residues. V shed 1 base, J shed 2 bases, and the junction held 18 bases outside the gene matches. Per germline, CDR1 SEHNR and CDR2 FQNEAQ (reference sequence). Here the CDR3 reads CASSLESLIDRDFPTDTQYF. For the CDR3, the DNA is TGTGCCAGCAGCTTAGAGTCCCTCATAGACAGGGATTTCCCCACAGATACGCAGTATTTT.

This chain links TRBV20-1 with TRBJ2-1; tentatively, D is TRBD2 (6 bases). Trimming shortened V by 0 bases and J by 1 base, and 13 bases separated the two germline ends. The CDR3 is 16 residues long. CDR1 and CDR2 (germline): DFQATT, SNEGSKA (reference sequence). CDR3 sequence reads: CSARDIFGGSYNEQFF. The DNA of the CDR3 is TGCAGTGCTAGAGATATCTTCGGGGGATCCTACAATGAGCAGTTCTTC.

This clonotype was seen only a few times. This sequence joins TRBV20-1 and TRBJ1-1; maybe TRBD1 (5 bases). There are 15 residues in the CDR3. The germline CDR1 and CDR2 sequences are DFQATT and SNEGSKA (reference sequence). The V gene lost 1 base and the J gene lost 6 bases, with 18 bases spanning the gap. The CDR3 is CSARGPMGGSAEAFF. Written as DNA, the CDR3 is TGCAGTGCTAGAGGTCCGATGGGGGGGAGTGCTGAAGCTTTCTTT.

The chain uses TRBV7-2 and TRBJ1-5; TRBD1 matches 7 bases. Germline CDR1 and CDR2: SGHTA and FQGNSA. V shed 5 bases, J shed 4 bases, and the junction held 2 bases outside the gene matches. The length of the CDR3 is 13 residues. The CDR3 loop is CASSADRNQPQHF. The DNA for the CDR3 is TGTGCCAGCAGCGCGGACAGGAATCAGCCCCAGCATTTT.

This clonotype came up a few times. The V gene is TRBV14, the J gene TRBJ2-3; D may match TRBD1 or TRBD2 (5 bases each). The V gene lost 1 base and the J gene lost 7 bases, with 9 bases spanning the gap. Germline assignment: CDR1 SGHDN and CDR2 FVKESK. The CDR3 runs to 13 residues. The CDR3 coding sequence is TGTGCCAGCAGCCAAGCCCGGGACCATACGCAGTATTTT. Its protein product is CASSQARDHTQYF. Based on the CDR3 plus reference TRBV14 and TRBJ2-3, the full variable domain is EAGVTQFPSHSVIEKGQTVTLRCDPISGHDNLYWYRRVMGKEIKFLLHFVKESKQDESGMPNNRFLAERTGGTYSTLKVQPAELEDSGVYFCASSQARDHTQYFGPGTRLTVL.

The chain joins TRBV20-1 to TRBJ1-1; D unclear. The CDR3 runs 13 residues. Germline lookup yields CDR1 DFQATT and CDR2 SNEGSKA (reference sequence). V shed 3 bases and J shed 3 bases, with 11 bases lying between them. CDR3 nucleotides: TGCAGTGCTAGTGGGAGGGCACACACTGAAGCTTTCTTT. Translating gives CSASGRAHTEAFF.

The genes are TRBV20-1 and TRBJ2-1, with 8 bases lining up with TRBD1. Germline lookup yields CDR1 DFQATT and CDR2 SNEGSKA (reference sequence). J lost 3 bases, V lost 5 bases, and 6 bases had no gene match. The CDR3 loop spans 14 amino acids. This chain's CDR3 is CSASKTGVYNEQFF. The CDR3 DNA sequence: TGCAGTGCTTCAAAGACAGGGGTCTACAATGAGCAGTTCTTC.

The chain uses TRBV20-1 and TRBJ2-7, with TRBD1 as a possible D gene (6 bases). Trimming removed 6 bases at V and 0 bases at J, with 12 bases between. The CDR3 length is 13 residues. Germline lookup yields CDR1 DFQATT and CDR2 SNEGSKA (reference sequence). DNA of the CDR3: TGCAGTGCCCCGACAGGCCACTCCTACGAGCAGTACTTC. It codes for CSAPTGHSYEQYF.

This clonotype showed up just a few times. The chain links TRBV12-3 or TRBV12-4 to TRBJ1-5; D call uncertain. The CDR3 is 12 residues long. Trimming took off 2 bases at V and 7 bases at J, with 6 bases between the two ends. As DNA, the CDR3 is TGTGCCAGCAGTTTAATTTCGCAGCCCCAGCATTTT. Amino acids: CASSLISQPQHF.

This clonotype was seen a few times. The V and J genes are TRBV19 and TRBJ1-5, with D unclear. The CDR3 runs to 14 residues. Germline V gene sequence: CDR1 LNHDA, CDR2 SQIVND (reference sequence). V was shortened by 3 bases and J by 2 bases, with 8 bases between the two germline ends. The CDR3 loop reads CASSMGYRNQPQHF. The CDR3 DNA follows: TGTGCCAGTAGTATGGGGTATCGCAATCAGCCCCAGCATTTT.

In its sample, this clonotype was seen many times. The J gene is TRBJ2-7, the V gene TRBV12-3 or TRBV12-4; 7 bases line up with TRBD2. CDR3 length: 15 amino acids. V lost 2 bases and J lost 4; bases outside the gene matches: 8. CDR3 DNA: TGTGCCAGCAGTTTAAGGAGCGGGGCCAAATACGAGCAGTACTTC. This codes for CASSLRSGAKYEQYF.

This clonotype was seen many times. The CDR3 protein is CSARTGFRPQHF. CDR3 DNA sequence: TGCAGTGCTAGGACAGGGTTCAGGCCCCAGCATTTT. This chain joins TRBV20-1 and TRBJ1-5; 7 bases align to TRBD1. The V gene end was trimmed by 3 bases and the J gene end by 9 bases; junction bases not matched to a gene: 5. CDR3 length: 12 residues. CDR1 is DFQATT, CDR2 SNEGSKA, per germline (reference sequence).

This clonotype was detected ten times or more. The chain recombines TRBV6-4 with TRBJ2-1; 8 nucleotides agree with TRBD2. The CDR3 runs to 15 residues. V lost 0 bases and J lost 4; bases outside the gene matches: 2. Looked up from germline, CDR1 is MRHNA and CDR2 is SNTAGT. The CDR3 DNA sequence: TGTGCCAGCAGTGACTCGTCTAGCGGGTACAATGAGCAGTTCTTC. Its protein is CASSDSSSGYNEQFF.

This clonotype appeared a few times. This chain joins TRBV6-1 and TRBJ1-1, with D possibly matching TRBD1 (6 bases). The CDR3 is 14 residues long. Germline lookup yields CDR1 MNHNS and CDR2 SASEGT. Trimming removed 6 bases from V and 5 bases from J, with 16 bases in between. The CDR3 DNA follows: TGTGCCAGCAGGGAACAGGGCGGAAGGACTGAAGCTTTCTTT. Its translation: CASREQGGRTEAFF.

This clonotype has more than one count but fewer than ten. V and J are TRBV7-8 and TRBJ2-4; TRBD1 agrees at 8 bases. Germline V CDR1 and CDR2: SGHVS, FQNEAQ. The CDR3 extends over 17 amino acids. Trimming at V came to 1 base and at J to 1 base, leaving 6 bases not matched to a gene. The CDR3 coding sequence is TGTGCCAGCAGCTTAGAACCAGGACAGGGCGCCAAAAACATTCAGTACTTC. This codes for CASSLEPGQGAKNIQYF. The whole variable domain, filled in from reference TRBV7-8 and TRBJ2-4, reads GAGVSQSPRYKVAKRGQDVALRCDPISGHVSLFWYQQALGQGPEFLTYFQNEAQLDKSGLPSDRFFAERPEGSVSTLKIQRTQQEDSAVYLCASSLEPGQGAKNIQYFGAGTRLSVL.

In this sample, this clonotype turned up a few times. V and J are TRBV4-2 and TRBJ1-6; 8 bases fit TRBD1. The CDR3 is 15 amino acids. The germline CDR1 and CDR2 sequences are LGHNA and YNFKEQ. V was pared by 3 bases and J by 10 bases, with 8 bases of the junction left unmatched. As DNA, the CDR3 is TGTGCCAGCAGCCATGAACAGGGGGGAGAGTCACCCCTCCACTTT. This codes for CASSHEQGGESPLHF.

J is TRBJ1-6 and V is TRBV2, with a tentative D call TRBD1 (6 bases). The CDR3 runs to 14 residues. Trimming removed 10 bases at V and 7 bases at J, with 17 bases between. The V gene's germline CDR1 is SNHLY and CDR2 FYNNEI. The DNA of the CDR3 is TGTGCCACCGCCAGGGGAACCAGAAATTCACCCCTCCACTTT. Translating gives CATARGTRNSPLHF.

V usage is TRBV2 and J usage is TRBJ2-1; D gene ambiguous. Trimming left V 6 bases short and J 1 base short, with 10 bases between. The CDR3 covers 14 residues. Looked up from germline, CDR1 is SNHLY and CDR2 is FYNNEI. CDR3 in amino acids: CASRAVLSYNEQFF. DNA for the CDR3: TGTGCCAGCAGAGCCGTACTTTCCTACAATGAGCAGTTCTTC. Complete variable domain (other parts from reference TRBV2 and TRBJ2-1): EPEVTQTPSHQVTQMGQEVILRCVPISNHLYFYWYRQILGQKVEFLVSFYNNEISEKSEIFDDQFSVERPDGSNFTLKIRSTKLEDSAMYFCASRAVLSYNEQFFGPGTRLTVL.